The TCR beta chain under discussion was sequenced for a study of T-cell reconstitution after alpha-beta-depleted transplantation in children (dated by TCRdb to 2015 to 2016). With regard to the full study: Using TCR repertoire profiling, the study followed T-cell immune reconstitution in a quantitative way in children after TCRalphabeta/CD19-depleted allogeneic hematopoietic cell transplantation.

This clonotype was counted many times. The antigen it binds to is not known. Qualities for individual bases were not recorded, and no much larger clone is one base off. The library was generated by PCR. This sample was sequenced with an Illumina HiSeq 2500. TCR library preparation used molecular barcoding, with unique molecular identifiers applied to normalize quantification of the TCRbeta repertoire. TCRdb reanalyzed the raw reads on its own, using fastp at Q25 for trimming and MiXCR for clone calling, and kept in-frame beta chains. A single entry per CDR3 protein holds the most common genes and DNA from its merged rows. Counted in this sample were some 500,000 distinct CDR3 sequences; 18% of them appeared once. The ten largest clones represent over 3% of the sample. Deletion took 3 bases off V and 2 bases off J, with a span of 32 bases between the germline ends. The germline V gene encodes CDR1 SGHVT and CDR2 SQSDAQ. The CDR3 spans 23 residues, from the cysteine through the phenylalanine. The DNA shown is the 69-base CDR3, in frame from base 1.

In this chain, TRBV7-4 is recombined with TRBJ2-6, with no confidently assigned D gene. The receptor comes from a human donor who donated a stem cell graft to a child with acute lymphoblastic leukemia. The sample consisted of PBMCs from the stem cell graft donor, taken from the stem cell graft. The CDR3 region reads CASSFTAPRSLPSSVPGANVLTF. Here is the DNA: TGTGCCAGCAGCTTTACGGCCCCCAGGAGCCTTCCTAGTTCAGTCCCTGGGGCCAACGTCCTGACTTTC. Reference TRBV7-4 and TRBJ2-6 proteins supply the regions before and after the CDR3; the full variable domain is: GAGVSQSPRYKVAKRGRDVALRCDSISGHVTLYWYRQTLGQGSEVLTYSQSDAQRDKSGRPSGRFSAERPERSVSTLKIQRTEQGDSAVYLCASSFTAPRSLPSSVPGANVLTFGAGSRLTVL.